These T cell receptor beta chains were read from a single sample in a study of T cell repertoires in ileal Crohn's disease. Assay used: immunoSEQ multiplex PCR; TCRdb lists only in-frame clones, some missing. The sample lists about 4,500 clones, roughly four fifths occurring once. Sequencing was done on a sample of ileal tissue. The receptors derive from an adult with Crohn's disease. CDR3s include the opening cysteine and the closing phenylalanine or tryptophan. Fields, in order: V gene, D gene, clone size, J gene, CDR3 protein, CDR3 DNA. The D gene is left open where the match is weak. Size is stated for part of the rows, as once, few or many counts, or as a class when the clone is expanded.

V gene: TRBV30
D gene: TRBD1
clone size: .
J gene: TRBJ2-6
CDR3 protein: CASQGVGSGANVLTF
CDR3 DNA: TGTGCCTCACAGGGGGTCGGCTCTGGGGCCAACGTCCTGACTTTC

V gene: TRBV5-4
D gene: .
clone size: .
J gene: TRBJ2-1
CDR3 protein: CASSLRGYEQFF
CDR3 DNA: TGTGCCAGCAGCTTGAGGGGCTATGAGCAGTTCTTC

V gene: TRBV2
D gene: .
clone size: .
J gene: TRBJ2-1
CDR3 protein: CASGGAGTHTIYNEQFF
CDR3 DNA: TGTGCCAGCGGGGGGGCCGGGACTCACACTATCTACAATGAGCAGTTCTTC

V gene: TRBV9
D gene: TRBD1
clone size: .
J gene: TRBJ2-7
CDR3 protein: CASSVVGDSAEQYF
CDR3 DNA: TGTGCCAGCAGCGTAGTAGGGGACAGCGCCGAGCAGTACTTC

V gene: TRBV2
D gene: .
clone size: .
J gene: TRBJ2-5
CDR3 protein: CASRQDTVETQYF
CDR3 DNA: TGTGCCAGCAGACAGGATACGGTCGAGACCCAGTACTTC

V gene: TRBV5-4
D gene: .
clone size: .
J gene: TRBJ2-3
CDR3 protein: CASSPVGRVNTDTQYF
CDR3 DNA: TGTGCCAGCAGCCCTGTGGGGCGGGTCAACACAGATACGCAGTATTTT

V gene: TRBV15
D gene: TRBD1
clone size: .
J gene: TRBJ2-4
CDR3 protein: CATSRGTGLTKNIQYF
CDR3 DNA: TGTGCCACCAGCAGAGGGACAGGGCTGACCAAAAACATTCAGTACTTC

V gene: TRBV21-1
D gene: .
clone size: few
J gene: TRBJ2-5
CDR3 protein: CASSKAPSGGVQETQYF
CDR3 DNA: TGTGCCAGCAGCAAAGCGCCGTCTGGAGGGGTCCAAGAGACCCAGTACTTC

V gene: TRBV7-9
D gene: .
clone size: .
J gene: TRBJ2-3
CDR3 protein: CASSTLRTSTDTQYF
CDR3 DNA: TGTGCCAGCAGCACACTACGGACTAGCACAGATACGCAGTATTTT

V gene: TRBV7-6
D gene: .
clone size: .
J gene: TRBJ2-5
CDR3 protein: CASSPGSSETQYF
CDR3 DNA: TGTGCCAGCAGCCCCGGGAGTTCGGAGACCCAGTACTTC

V gene: TRBV29-1
D gene: .
clone size: .
J gene: TRBJ2-2
CDR3 protein: CSVFGLANTGELFF
CDR3 DNA: TGCAGCGTTTTCGGACTCGCGAACACCGGGGAGCTGTTTTTT

V gene: TRBV27
D gene: TRBD1
clone size: .
J gene: TRBJ2-1
CDR3 protein: CAISPKDRGHYNEQFF
CDR3 DNA: TGTGCCATCTCACCCAAGGACAGGGGACACTACAATGAGCAGTTCTTC

V gene: TRBV18
D gene: TRBD1
clone size: .
J gene: TRBJ1-1
CDR3 protein: CASSTGTGWTEAFF
CDR3 DNA: TGTGCCAGCTCAACCGGGACAGGGTGGACTGAAGCTTTCTTT